This is a list of T cell receptor beta chains from one sample in a study of technical replicates of blood from several donors. Repertoires were generated with immunoSEQ multiplex PCR, while TCRdb's copy carries only in-frame clones and drops some. The data contain approximately 70,000 clones, just under 97% of them singletons. Specimen: T cells isolated from PBMCs. The receptors here all came from a human donor in good health. Both conserved end residues are part of each CDR3.

J gene: TRBJ1-5
V gene: TRBV6-1
CDR3 protein: CASSVLSNQPQHF

J gene: TRBJ1-5
V gene: TRBV6-4
CDR3 protein: CASSHTGDSNQPQHF

J gene: TRBJ2-7
V gene: TRBV27
CDR3 protein: CASRVTGGLYEQYF

J gene: TRBJ2-5
V gene: TRBV19
CDR3 protein: CASSTSDSQQETQYF

J gene: TRBJ1-1
V gene: TRBV20-1
CDR3 protein: CSAREERAFF

J gene: TRBJ2-1
V gene: TRBV27
CDR3 protein: CASSLRGPNEQFF

J gene: TRBJ1-1
V gene: TRBV6-1
CDR3 protein: CASRQTEAFF

J gene: TRBJ2-1
V gene: TRBV11-2
CDR3 protein: CASSPGLADNEQFF

J gene: TRBJ2-2
V gene: TRBV7-6
CDR3 protein: CASSEGQGVLTGELFF

J gene: TRBJ2-5
V gene: TRBV7-3
CDR3 protein: CASSLARAETQYF

J gene: TRBJ2-2
V gene: TRBV7-2
CDR3 protein: CASSLGSLPGELFF

J gene: TRBJ1-2
V gene: TRBV29-1
CDR3 protein: CSPPGQTYGYTF

J gene: TRBJ2-1
V gene: TRBV6-4
CDR3 protein: CASSEGDNEQFF

J gene: TRBJ2-2
V gene: TRBV30
CDR3 protein: CAWSVPTGELFF

J gene: TRBJ1-2
V gene: TRBV27
CDR3 protein: CASSTIRDRGGYGYTF

J gene: TRBJ1-2
V gene: TRBV5-6
CDR3 protein: CASRLRANYGYTF